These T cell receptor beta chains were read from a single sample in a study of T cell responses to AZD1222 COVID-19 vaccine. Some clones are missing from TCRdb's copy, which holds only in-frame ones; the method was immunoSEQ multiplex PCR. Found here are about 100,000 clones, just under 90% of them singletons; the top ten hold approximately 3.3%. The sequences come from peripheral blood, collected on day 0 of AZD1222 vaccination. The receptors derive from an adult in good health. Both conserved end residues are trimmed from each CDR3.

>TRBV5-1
ASKRDRTGTEAF
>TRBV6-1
ASSDRVYQPQH
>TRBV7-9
ASSPGPNTGELF
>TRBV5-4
ASSLAPGQGASGELF
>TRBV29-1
SVDLGEKLF
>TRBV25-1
ASRDSVNTEAF
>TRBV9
ASSPSGDLVPY
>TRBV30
AWSLAGGFTDTQY
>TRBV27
ASRTVGHEQY
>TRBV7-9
ASSLTATGNTIY
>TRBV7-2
ASSFTEDTEAF
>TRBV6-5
ASSWADRGNTEAF
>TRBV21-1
ASSKGTGRPDSTEAF
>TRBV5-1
ASSRSGSNTGELF
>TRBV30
AWSGKGDEKLF
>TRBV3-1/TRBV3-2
ASSQLDINGYT
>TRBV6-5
ASLRWGLGTGELF
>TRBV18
ASSEGQSNEKLF
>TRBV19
ASSIQGNTEAF
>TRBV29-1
SAEDRDGETQY
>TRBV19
ARNEGLAAGNEQF
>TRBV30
AWSGNYGYT
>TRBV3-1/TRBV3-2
ASSLPTGHEAF
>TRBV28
ASSSPPGTGYREQY
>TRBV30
AWSWPGRATEAF
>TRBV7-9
ASSRDGYGYT
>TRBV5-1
ASRSGTGENGELF
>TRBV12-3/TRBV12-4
ASSSNSNQPQH
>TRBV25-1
ASSELSSTDTQY
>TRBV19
ASSNQPAAYNEQF
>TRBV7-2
ASSFYGASTDTQY
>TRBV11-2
ASGTTNTGELF
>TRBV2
ASSDYSQLLH
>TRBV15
ATSRIGTGGGSY
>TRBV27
ASSRLSGQGERGYT
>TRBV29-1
SVDPAGVGNEQF
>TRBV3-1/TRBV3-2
ASSPGLVGNLEQY
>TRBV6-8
ASPGQGRNQPQH
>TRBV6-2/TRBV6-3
ASSYRQGGSPLH
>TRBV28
ASSFWTGRDQPQH
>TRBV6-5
ASSYKGPNYGYT